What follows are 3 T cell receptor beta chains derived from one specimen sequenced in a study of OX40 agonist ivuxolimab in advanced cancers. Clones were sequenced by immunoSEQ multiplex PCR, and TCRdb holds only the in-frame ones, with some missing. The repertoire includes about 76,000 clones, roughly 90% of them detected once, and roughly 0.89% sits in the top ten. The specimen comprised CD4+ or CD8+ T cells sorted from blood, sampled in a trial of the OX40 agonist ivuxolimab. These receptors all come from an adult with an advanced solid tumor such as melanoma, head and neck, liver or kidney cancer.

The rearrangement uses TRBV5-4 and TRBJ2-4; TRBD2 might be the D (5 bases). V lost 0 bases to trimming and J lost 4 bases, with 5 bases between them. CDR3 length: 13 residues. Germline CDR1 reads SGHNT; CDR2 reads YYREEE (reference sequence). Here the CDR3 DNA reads TGTGCCAGCAGCTTGGGAGGGAAAAACATTCAGTACTTC. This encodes CASSLGGKNIQYF.

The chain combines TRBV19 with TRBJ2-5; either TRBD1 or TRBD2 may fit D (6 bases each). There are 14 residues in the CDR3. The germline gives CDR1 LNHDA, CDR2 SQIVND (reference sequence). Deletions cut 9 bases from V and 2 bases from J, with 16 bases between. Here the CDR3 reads CASSLGGIQETQYF. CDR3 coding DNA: TGTGCCAGCTCCCTAGGGGGGATACAAGAGACCCAGTACTTC.

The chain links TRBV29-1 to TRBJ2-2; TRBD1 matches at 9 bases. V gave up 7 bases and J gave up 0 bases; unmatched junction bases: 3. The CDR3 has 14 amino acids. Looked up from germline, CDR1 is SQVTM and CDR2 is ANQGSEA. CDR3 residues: CSGGQGSNTGELFF. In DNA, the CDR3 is TGCAGCGGGGGACAGGGCTCGAACACCGGGGAGCTGTTTTTT.